This T cell receptor beta chain emerged from a study of long-term antiretroviral therapy in people with HIV. An immunoSEQ assay, version v3.0, was performed at survey level. The repertoire was sequenced with immunoSEQ multiplex PCR; TCRdb's copy has only in-frame clones and lacks some. This table holds roughly 34,000 clones, roughly 83% found once. Of note for this clone: Antigen: not known.

Whole-study findings and limits: Missing from the dataset were any data on ART adherence, viral resistance or therapy changes.

V lost 4 bases to trimming and J lost 3 bases, with 21 bases between them. The CDR3 spans 17 residues. Germline loops: CDR1 MGHRA, CDR2 YSYEKL. At minimum, one pre-ART and two post-ART PBMC samples were obtained from each donor. In the United States, treatment was given to all participants with HIV. Each specimen consisted of about 0.9-11 million cryopreserved PBMC prior to extraction of DNA. Sequenced material: unsorted PBMCs, taken 1.9 years after starting antiretroviral therapy. This receptor was identified in a man between 18 and 35 years old with HIV. The chain combines TRBV4-1 with TRBJ1-1; TRBD1 is a possible D gene (6 bases). CDR3 loop: CASSPTGGTGVHTEAFF. Here the CDR3 DNA reads TGCGCCAGCAGCCCTACCGGGGGCACGGGGGTTCACACTGAAGCTTTCTTT.